This T cell receptor beta chain is drawn from a study of blood T cells in healthy people across ages. Study-level findings and limits: While age rose, TCR beta diversity per million T cells dropped in a roughly linear way.

Primers used in a second PCR of about 6 to 11 cycles were a sample-barcoded 5' primer and a J-beta primer mix. Each cDNA molecule received a tag from a template-switch adaptor that had 12 random nucleotides. TCRdb reprocessed the 5' RACE reads with MiXCR, giving one entry per CDR3 protein. The sample lists 700,000 or so distinct CDR3 sequences, 40% to 45% occurring once. J lost 0 bases, V lost 2 bases, and 5 bases had no gene match. Germline loops: CDR1 SGHTS, CDR2 YDEGEE. This CDR3 has 16 residues. Worth noting for this clonotype: Antigen unknown.

The chain recombines TRBV5-8 with TRBJ1-5, with TRBD1 matching 7 bases. This receptor was obtained from an elderly man in good health. The sample taken for sequencing was blood. CDR3 protein: CASSFNRGPSNQPQHF. In nucleotides, the CDR3 is TGTGCCAGCAGCTTTAACAGGGGCCCTAGCAATCAGCCCCAGCATTTT.